These 30 T cell receptor beta chains were all obtained from the same sample, sequenced in a study of cytomegalovirus exposure and HLA in healthy donors. The primer mix had 60 Vbeta and 13 Jbeta primers. TCRdb's copy holds only in-frame clones and misses some; the assay was immunoSEQ multiplex PCR. The sample records about 99,000 clones, 66% being singletons. The sample was PBMCs. These receptors were obtained from a woman aged 50 to 60 in good health and CMV-seronegative.

This clone was picked up a small number of times. The chain uses TRBV28 and TRBJ2-5, with 8 bases that match TRBD2. The length of the CDR3 is 15 residues. Germline CDR1 and CDR2: MDHEN and SYDVKM. Trimming at V came to 5 bases and at J to 7 bases, leaving 12 bases not matched to a gene. The CDR3 sequence is CASSPPGGGDGTQYF. The CDR3, as DNA: TGTGCCAGCAGTCCACCGGGAGGGGGTGACGGGACCCAGTACTTC.

V is TRBV30 and J is TRBJ1-1; D unclear. V was clipped by 2 bases and J by 6 bases, with 13 bases between them. Germline V lookup: CDR1 GTSNPN, CDR2 SVGIG (reference sequence). There are 13 residues in the CDR3. The chain's CDR3 is CAWSPHDEAEAFF. For the CDR3, the DNA is TGTGCCTGGAGTCCACACGACGAGGCTGAAGCTTTCTTT.

The rearrangement uses TRBV6-6 and TRBJ1-5; D remains ambiguous. Germline-derived CDR1 and CDR2 are MNHNY and SVGAGI (reference sequence). Trimming removed 0 bases at V and 6 bases at J, with 3 bases between. This CDR3 has 12 amino acids. CDR3: CASSYSSQPQHF. As DNA, the CDR3 is TGTGCCAGCAGTTACTCGAGTCAGCCCCAGCATTTT.

This chain connects TRBV4-3 to TRBJ1-4, with 7 bases lining up with TRBD1. CDR3 length: 17 residues. Germline V gives CDR1 LGHNA, CDR2 YSLEER. Trimming took 2 bases from V and 5 from J; bases not matched to a gene: 11. The CDR3 is CASSQNDIGQENEKLFF. The CDR3 DNA reads TGCGCCAGCAGCCAAAACGATATCGGACAGGAGAATGAAAAACTGTTTTTT.

The V call is TRBV30, the J call TRBJ1-3, with TRBD1 matching over 10 bases. With V trimmed by 2 bases and J by 2 bases, 12 bases remained unmatched. This CDR3 region has 18 residues. Germline CDR1 and CDR2: GTSNPN and SVGIG (reference sequence). Written as DNA, the CDR3 is TGTGCCTGGAGTTTCCCCCTCCAAGACAGGGGGCCTGGAAACACCATATATTTT. Its translation is CAWSFPLQDRGPGNTIYF.

This sequence joins TRBV7-7 and TRBJ2-2, with 7 bases fitting TRBD2. The CDR3 is made up of 15 amino acids. Germline V gives CDR1 SSHAT, CDR2 FNYEAQ (reference sequence). The V and J ends lost 5 bases and 5 bases, in that order; junction bases with no gene match: 8. CDR3 amino acids: CASSQGLAATGELFF. CDR3 nucleotides: TGTGCCAGCAGCCAAGGGCTAGCGGCAACCGGGGAGCTGTTTTTT.

The gene calls are TRBV11-3 and TRBJ2-5, with 10 nucleotides matching TRBD1. Germline values: CDR1 SGHNT, CDR2 YENEEA. V was clipped by 5 bases and J by 11 bases; unmatched bases: 5. The CDR3 contains 12 residues. CDR3 DNA: TGTGCCAGCAGCGCAGACAGGGGGCAGCAGTACTTC. It codes for CASSADRGQQYF.

This clone appeared once. The CDR3 DNA sequence: TGTGCCTGGAAGCCCGGAGAGGGAGGGCGCTATGGCTACACCTTC. Translating it yields CAWKPGEGGRYGYTF. The V and J genes are TRBV30 and TRBJ1-2, with D hard to call. CDR3 size: 15 residues. CDR1 is GTSNPN, CDR2 SVGIG, per germline (reference sequence). The V and J ends lost 4 bases and 4 bases respectively, with 19 bases between them.

The genes are TRBV5-1 and TRBJ2-1; D is perhaps TRBD1 (5 bases). Trimming took off 0 bases at V and 6 bases at J, with 16 bases between the two ends. CDR3 length: 16 residues. Germline values: CDR1 SGHRS, CDR2 YFSETQ. The CDR3 DNA follows: TGCGCCAGCAGCTTGGAATCCCTTGATAGGGGCAATGAGCAGTTCTTC. Protein product: CASSLESLDRGNEQFF.

The chain is built from TRBV21-1 and TRBJ2-5; whether TRBD1, the table's D call, matches the DNA was not checked. TRBV21-1 is given as a pseudogene. The CDR3 runs to 18 residues. CDR3 region: CASSIYTGQVGDQETQYF. CDR3 DNA sequence: TGTGCCAGCAGCATCTATACCGGACAGGTCGGAGACCAAGAGACCCAGTACTTC.

The gene calls are TRBV7-6 and TRBJ2-2; TRBD2 matches 10 bases. This CDR3 is 17 amino acids long. Looked up from germline, CDR1 is SGHVS and CDR2 is FNYEAQ. J gave up 5 bases and V 1 base, and 7 bases lay outside the gene matches. This chain's CDR3 is CASSLEAGGSYTGELFF. DNA for the CDR3: TGTGCCAGCAGCTTAGAAGCGGGAGGGTCCTATACCGGGGAGCTGTTTTTT.

The chain joins TRBV11-2 to TRBJ2-5; D is uncertain. V lost 5 bases to trimming and J lost 4 bases, with 14 bases between them. Germline-derived CDR1 and CDR2 are SGHAT and FQNNGV. This CDR3 region has 14 residues. The CDR3 sequence is CASSPRSFSETQYF. In DNA, the CDR3 is TGTGCCAGCAGCCCTCGGTCTTTCTCAGAGACCCAGTACTTC.

The sample holds one count of this clone. The rearrangement links TRBV7-2 to TRBJ1-2; 8 bases map to TRBD1. The CDR3 contains 16 residues. CDR1 SGHTA and CDR2 FQGNSA come from the germline V gene. The V and J ends lost 1 base and 8 bases, in that order; junction bases with no gene match: 12. The CDR3 reads CASSLVSAGGHQGYTF. DNA for the CDR3: TGTGCCAGCAGCTTAGTGTCGGCAGGGGGCCACCAAGGCTACACCTTC.

V and J are TRBV7-2 and TRBJ2-6; a possible D gene is TRBD1 (6 bases). Germline V lookup: CDR1 SGHTA, CDR2 FQGNSA. The CDR3 covers 17 residues. Trimming stripped 5 bases from V and 2 bases from J, with 16 bases between. In DNA form, the CDR3 reads TGTGCCAGCAGCCGGACAGAGCCTGGGACTGGGGCCAACGTCCTGACTTTC. Translated: CASSRTEPGTGANVLTF. The complete variable domain, with remaining parts taken from reference TRBV7-2 and TRBJ2-6, reads GAGVSQSPSNKVTEKGKDVELRCDPISGHTALYWYRQSLGQGLEFLIYFQGNSAPDKSGLPSDRFSAERTGGSVSTLTIQRTQQEDSAVYLCASSRTEPGTGANVLTFGAGSRLTVL.

The chain is built from TRBV2 and TRBJ1-1; 7 nucleotides align to TRBD1. Germline V gene lookup returns CDR1 SNHLY and CDR2 FYNNEI. The CDR3 spans 13 residues. V was clipped by 7 bases and J by 0 bases; unmatched bases: 2. The CDR3 DNA sequence: TGTGCCAGCAAAGGGGGCGTGAACACTGAAGCTTTCTTT. This translates into CASKGGVNTEAFF.

The chain carries TRBV5-1 and TRBJ2-5; maybe TRBD1 (6 bases). Germline CDR1 is SGHRS and CDR2 is YFSETQ. Trimming took 5 bases from V and 4 from J, leaving 18 bases between them. The CDR3 has 15 amino acids. The CDR3 spells CASRMSTGSGETQYF. The CDR3 region has the DNA TGCGCCAGCAGGATGTCAACAGGGTCGGGAGAGACCCAGTACTTC.

This clone was picked up one time. The chain recombines TRBV4-1 with TRBJ2-3, with D maybe TRBD2 (7 bases). In germline, CDR1 is MGHRA, CDR2 YSYEKL. The CDR3 is made up of 16 amino acids. With 0 bases removed from V and 2 bases from J, the gap between germline ends came to 12 bases. The CDR3 DNA is TGCGCCAGCAGCCAAGATCCGGGGGGCCTCACAGATACGCAGTATTTT. Its translation: CASSQDPGGLTDTQYF.

The chain employs TRBV5-6 and TRBJ2-3, with a tentative D call TRBD1 (6 bases). V was pared by 0 bases and J by 2 bases, with 13 bases between. Germline V gene lookup returns CDR1 SGHDT and CDR2 YYEEEE. The CDR3 consists of 16 residues. The CDR3 bases are TGTGCCAGCAGCTTGGTTGGGACACCTGCCACAGATACGCAGTATTTT. Protein: CASSLVGTPATDTQYF.

This clone was detected a few times. The chain recombines TRBV5-8 with TRBJ2-5; D may be TRBD2 (5 bases). The CDR3 totals 15 residues. The germline V and J ends were trimmed by 0 bases and 5 bases, with 14 bases remaining between them. Germline lookup yields CDR1 SGHTS and CDR2 YDEGEE. The CDR3 DNA follows: TGTGCCAGCAGCTTGGAAAAGGAGGTACGGGAGACCCAGTACTTC. Translating gives CASSLEKEVRETQYF.

This clone was counted only a few times. V and J are TRBV5-1 and TRBJ1-1; D remains ambiguous. This CDR3 contains 15 residues. Trimming left V 1 base short and J 0 bases short, with 10 bases between. The germline CDR1 and CDR2 sequences are SGHRS and YFSETQ. The DNA for the CDR3 is TGCGCCAGCAGCTTGCGGGGTAAAATGAACACTGAAGCTTTCTTT. Its protein product is CASSLRGKMNTEAFF.

The V gene is TRBV2, the J gene TRBJ1-2, with D unresolved. Trimming shortened V by 8 bases and J by 1 base, and 8 bases separated the two germline ends. This CDR3 is 12 amino acids long. Per germline, CDR1 SNHLY and CDR2 FYNNEI. Here the CDR3 reads CASSTLNYGYTF. CDR3 nucleotides: TGTGCCAGCTCGACACTTAACTATGGCTACACCTTC.

V is TRBV7-9 and J is TRBJ2-7, with TRBD1 as a possible D gene (5 bases). CDR1 is SEHNR and CDR2 is FQNEAQ in the germline V gene (reference sequence). The CDR3 loop spans 15 amino acids. The ends were cut back, 4 bases at V and 4 bases at J, with 17 bases in the middle. CDR3 bases: TGTGCCAGCAGCTCAAAAACGGACAAACCTTACGAGCAGTACTTC. Its translation is CASSSKTDKPYEQYF.

The chain couples TRBV10-3 to TRBJ2-5, with 8 bases fitting TRBD1. Germline V gene data show CDR1 as ENHRY and CDR2 as SYGVKD. CDR3 length equals 13 residues. Germline trimming cut 10 bases from V and 5 bases from J; bases unmatched to any gene: 9. CDR3 DNA: TGTGCCACCGCACAGGGGGGCGGGGAGACCCAGTACTTC. This codes for CATAQGGGETQYF.

The rearrangement uses TRBV7-3 and TRBJ2-1; 8 nucleotides align to TRBD2. The CDR3 contains 15 residues. Germline V gene lookup returns CDR1 SGHTA and CDR2 FQGTGA. Unmatched junction bases numbered 10, after V lost 5 bases and J lost 7 bases. The CDR3 spells CASSEVAGSKNEQFF. The DNA of the CDR3 is TGTGCCAGCAGCGAAGTAGCGGGGTCCAAGAATGAGCAGTTCTTC. Full variable domain (rest looked up from reference TRBV7-3 and TRBJ2-1): GAGVSQTPSNKVTEKGKYVELRCDPISGHTALYWYRQSLGQGPEFLIYFQGTGAADDSGLPNDRFFAVRPEGSVSTLKIQRTERGDSAVYLCASSEVAGSKNEQFFGPGTRLTVL.

The J gene is TRBJ2-7, the V gene TRBV6-5; D is ambiguous. With 6 bases removed from V and 3 bases from J, the gap between germline ends came to 12 bases. The CDR3 loop spans 13 amino acids. Germline loops: CDR1 MNHEY, CDR2 SVGAGI. CDR3 DNA sequence: TGTGCCAGCAGCCCCCCCCTAAGCTACGAGCAGTACTTC. It is translated as CASSPPLSYEQYF.

The V and J genes are TRBV5-1 and TRBJ1-2, with D unclear. Looked up from germline, CDR1 is SGHRS and CDR2 is YFSETQ. This CDR3 has 12 amino acids. The ends were cut back, 4 bases at V and 3 bases at J, with 7 bases in the middle. CDR3 amino acids: CASSEGDYGYTF. The CDR3 DNA reads as TGCGCCAGCAGCGAGGGAGACTATGGCTACACCTTC.

Only one count was recorded for this clone. V usage is TRBV5-1 and J usage is TRBJ2-7; D may be TRBD1 (6 bases). Germline CDR1 reads SGHRS; CDR2 reads YFSETQ. V was pared by 0 bases and J by 2 bases, with 12 bases between. The CDR3 length is 15 residues. CDR3 nucleotides: TGCGCCAGCAGCTTGGAGCCCAGGGGAGCCTACGAGCAGTACTTC. Translation: CASSLEPRGAYEQYF.

The chain joins TRBV4-2 to TRBJ2-5; tentative D call: TRBD2 (6 bases). Germline loops: CDR1 LGHNA, CDR2 YNFKEQ. This CDR3 has 13 residues. Trimming took off 0 bases at V and 11 bases at J, with 13 bases between the two ends. The CDR3 DNA reads as TGTGCCAGCAGCCAAGATCACGGGGGTGAGCAGTACTTC. Protein sequence: CASSQDHGGEQYF.

The chain has TRBV7-9 and TRBJ2-1; TRBD2 agrees at 9 bases. The junction had 6 bases not matched to a gene; V was cut back by 3 bases and J by 6 bases. Germline V gene sequence: CDR1 SEHNR, CDR2 FQNEAQ (reference sequence). There are 15 residues in the CDR3. CDR3 region: CASSLSGGIPNEQFF. In DNA, the CDR3 is TGTGCCAGCAGCTTGAGCGGGGGGATCCCCAATGAGCAGTTCTTC.

This sequence joins TRBV27 and TRBJ1-6; the D is unclear. Per the germline V gene, CDR1 is MNHEY and CDR2 is SMNVEV (reference sequence). V was pared by 6 bases and J by 0 bases, with 12 bases between. This CDR3 has 16 amino acids. The CDR3 here is CASSPYSDSYNSPLHF. The CDR3 DNA reads as TGTGCCAGCAGCCCCTACAGTGACTCCTATAATTCACCCCTCCACTTT.